Each of the 13 T cell receptor beta chains below was sequenced from the same sample in a study of T-cell reconstitution after alpha-beta-depleted transplantation in children. TCRbeta library preparation incorporated unique molecular identifiers. One entry per CDR3 protein, called by TCRdb with MiXCR from the PCR reads. This table has under 350,000 distinct CDR3 sequences, roughly 9.5% appearing once. The sequencing used PBMCs from the stem cell graft donor, collected from the stem cell graft. The receptor set was obtained from a human donor who donated a stem cell graft to a child with SCID.

The gene calls are TRBV20-1 and TRBJ1-1; D unresolved. The CDR3 extends over 13 amino acids. Germline lookup yields CDR1 DFQATT and CDR2 SNEGSKA (reference sequence). V lost 1 base to trimming and J lost 2 bases, with 8 bases between them. The CDR3 loop is CSARVSFNTEAFF. The CDR3 DNA reads TGCAGTGCTAGAGTGTCGTTCAACACTGAAGCTTTCTTT.

V and J are TRBV5-1 and TRBJ2-7; 9 positions match TRBD1. The germline V gene has CDR1 SGHRS and CDR2 YFSETQ. With 0 bases clipped from V and 3 bases from J, the junction kept 7 bases outside the gene matches. This CDR3 spans 16 amino acids. The chain's CDR3 is CASSLGGQGTIYEQYF. DNA of the CDR3: TGCGCCAGCAGCTTGGGGGGACAGGGAACGATCTACGAGCAGTACTTC.

This clonotype was recorded at least ten times. V is TRBV9 and J is TRBJ1-3; D gene ambiguous. Trimming removed 0 bases from V and 4 bases from J, with 11 bases in between. There are 15 residues in the CDR3. Germline assignment: CDR1 SGDLS and CDR2 YYNGEE. CDR3 in DNA: TGTGCCAGCAGCGTAGAGGCAATTGGGGGAAACACCATATATTTT. It yields the protein CASSVEAIGGNTIYF.

This clonotype has ten or more counts. The chain carries TRBV12-3 or TRBV12-4 and TRBJ1-1; no firm D call. V was cut by 2 bases and J by 1 base, with 8 bases left in between. This CDR3 is built from 14 residues. DNA for the CDR3: TGTGCCAGCAGTTTAATGGGAGGGAACACTGAAGCTTTCTTT. Its translation is CASSLMGGNTEAFF.

This clonotype was detected a few times. This sequence joins TRBV5-1 and TRBJ2-1; TRBD1 matches at 11 bases. The V segment lost 0 bases and the J segment 3 bases; nucleotides outside the gene matches: 2. The CDR3 runs 16 residues. Per the germline V gene, CDR1 is SGHRS and CDR2 is YFSETQ. CDR3 sequence reads: CASSLGGTGGYNEQFF. CDR3 DNA sequence: TGCGCCAGCAGCTTGGGAGGGACAGGGGGCTACAATGAGCAGTTCTTC.

This clonotype was observed many times. The chain combines TRBV5-1 with TRBJ2-7; TRBD2 is a possible D gene (6 bases). Per the germline V gene, CDR1 is SGHRS and CDR2 is YFSETQ. Deletions cut 0 bases from V and 2 bases from J, with 12 bases between. This CDR3 is built from 15 residues. The CDR3, as DNA: TGCGCCAGCAGCTTGGATGGTGGAGGGACCTACGAGCAGTACTTC. As protein: CASSLDGGGTYEQYF. The full variable domain, rest sourced from reference TRBV5-1 and TRBJ2-7, is KAGVTQTPRYLIKTRGQQVTLSCSPISGHRSVSWYQQTPGQGLQFLFEYFSETQRNKGNFPGRFSGRQFSNSRSEMNVSTLELGDSALYLCASSLDGGGTYEQYFGPGTRLTVT.

This clonotype has only a few counts. V is TRBV12-3 or TRBV12-4 and J is TRBJ1-2, with D unclear. The CDR3 extends over 13 amino acids. The V gene lost 7 bases and the J gene lost 5 bases, with 14 bases spanning the gap. CDR3 sequence (DNA): TGTGCCAGCACGGAGGGAATACCTTATGGCTACACCTTC. Translating it yields CASTEGIPYGYTF.

The rearrangement joins TRBV3-1 to TRBJ2-3; D is perhaps TRBD2 (5 bases). Trimming cost V 2 bases and J 6 bases, with 9 bases left between them. The CDR3 is 13 residues long. Germline assignment: CDR1 LGHDT and CDR2 YNNKEL (reference sequence). The CDR3 protein is CASSQLASDTQYF. CDR3 DNA sequence: TGTGCCAGCAGCCAACTAGCATCCGATACGCAGTATTTT.

This clonotype was counted between two and nine times. The V gene is TRBV5-1, the J gene TRBJ2-2; 10 bases align to TRBD1. CDR1 is SGHRS and CDR2 is YFSETQ in the germline V gene. The CDR3 is 14 residues long. J was trimmed by 7 bases and V by 4 bases; bases with no gene match: 4. CDR3 DNA sequence: TGCGCCAGCAGCCCGACAGGGGGCTTCGGGGAGCTGTTTTTT. It yields the protein CASSPTGGFGELFF.

V is TRBV12-3 or TRBV12-4 and J is TRBJ1-1, with no clear D. V gave up 7 bases and J gave up 10 bases, with 19 bases separating them. This CDR3 spans 13 amino acids. CDR3: CASTPGRSRGAFF. The CDR3 nucleotides are TGTGCCAGCACTCCCGGACGGTCCCGAGGAGCTTTCTTT.

This clonotype was recorded a few times. The gene calls are TRBV15 and TRBJ1-2; the D is unclear. Germline V CDR1 and CDR2: LNHNV, YYDKDF (reference sequence). The CDR3 is made up of 14 amino acids. The V end was cut by 4 bases, the J end by 8 bases, with 17 bases between. CDR3 region: CATSKDRSGIGYTF. The CDR3 region has the DNA TGTGCCACCAGCAAGGATAGATCGGGCATCGGCTACACCTTC.

This clonotype has more than one count but fewer than ten. This chain connects TRBV7-9 to TRBJ1-2; 7 nucleotides align to TRBD1. Germline loops: CDR1 SEHNR, CDR2 FQNEAQ (reference sequence). The V and J ends lost 5 bases and 4 bases, in that order; junction bases with no gene match: 4. This CDR3 comprises 13 residues. CDR3 in amino acids: CASSEDRSYGYTF. DNA of the CDR3: TGTGCCAGCAGCGAGGACAGGAGCTATGGCTACACCTTC.

This clonotype appeared many times. This sequence joins TRBV5-4 and TRBJ1-6; 8 bases map to TRBD1. Per the germline V gene, CDR1 is SGHNT and CDR2 is YYREEE (reference sequence). The ends lost 1 base at V and 10 bases at J; junction bases unmatched: 4. There are 14 residues in the CDR3. CDR3: CASSLRQGWSPLHF. CDR3 in DNA: TGTGCCAGCAGCTTGCGACAGGGGTGGTCACCCCTCCACTTT.